This T cell receptor beta chain stems from a study of T cell repertoires in cytomegalovirus infection. Study context: Indications of both CMV infection and matching HLA type were provided by public TCR beta signatures. Overall study results and limits: HLA-C-restricted CMV clonotypes gave the most frequent clonotype in two of eight donors.

This clonotype was seen only a few times. Its antigen is as yet unknown. TCRdb re-called the reads with MiXCR, one entry per CDR3 protein. The repertoire consists of around 71,000 distinct CDR3 sequences, with roughly 22% occurring once and the leading ten covering about 63%. The CDR3 totals 14 residues. CDR1 is MGHRA, CDR2 YSYEKL, per germline. The V end lost 0 bases, the J end lost 7 bases, and 9 bases lay between the germline ends. This specimen consisted of CD8+ T cells from cultured PBMCs, obtained from culture after CMV antigen stimulation. The rearrangement joins TRBV4-1 to TRBJ2-2, with TRBD2 as a possible D gene (5 bases). The receptor comes from a human donor in good health (CMV status not recorded). Some clones in this sample may be carry-over from other donors' samples. This CDR3 reads CASSQDSVGGELFF. Written as DNA, the CDR3 is TGCGCCAGCAGCCAAGATAGCGTTGGCGGGGAGCTGTTTTTT.